A selection of T cell receptor beta chains follows, all from one sample in a study of CD8 T cells in ankylosing spondylitis. TCRdb ran MiXCR on the 5' RACE reads and lists one entry per CDR3 protein. Counted here are approximately 300,000 distinct CDR3 sequences, roughly 8% occurring once; the ten biggest clones make up about 14%. The sequenced sample was blood, either unsorted or a sorted T cell fraction (not recorded which). The source of these receptors is a male donor with ankylosing spondylitis. CDR3s include the opening cysteine and the closing phenylalanine or tryptophan. The D gene is left open where the match is weak. Clone sizes are given selectively: once, few, many, or a class where the clone is expanded.

>few|TRBV7-2|NA|TRBJ2-5
TGTGCCAGCAGCTTTGTGGCAGGGCCCATAACTCAAGAGACCCAGTACTTC
CASSFVAGPITQETQYF
>NA|TRBV11-2|TRBD2|TRBJ2-1
TGTGCCAGCAGCAAAGACGGGACTAGCGGAAAAGAGCAGTTCTTC
CASSKDGTSGKEQFF
>few|TRBV9|TRBD2|TRBJ2-7
TGTGCCAGCAGCGTTGGACTAGCGGGAGGCTCCTACGAGCAGTACTTC
CASSVGLAGGSYEQYF
>NA|TRBV25-1|NA|TRBJ2-7
TGTGCCAGCAGTAGACAGACCGGCTACGAGCAGTACTTC
CASSRQTGYEQYF
>many|TRBV5-1|TRBD2|TRBJ2-1
TGCGCCAGCAGCTTTCTAGCGGGAGGGCTTGTCAATGAGCAGTTCTTC
CASSFLAGGLVNEQFF
>few|TRBV4-3|NA|TRBJ2-6
TGCGCCAGCAGCCAAGTCTGGTCTGGGGCCAACGTCCTGACTTTC
CASSQVWSGANVLTF
>NA|TRBV6-2/TRBV6-3|NA|TRBJ2-2
TGTGCCAGCCGGAAGGCGGGAAACACCGGGGAGCTGTTTTTT
CASRKAGNTGELFF
>NA|TRBV7-3|NA|TRBJ2-3
TGTGCCAGCAGCTTTGGCTCAGCCACAGATACGCAGTATTTT
CASSFGSATDTQYF
>few|TRBV7-6|TRBD2|TRBJ2-2
TGTGCCAGCCACCGGGGGGATCGCACCGGGGAGCTGTTTTTT
CASHRGDRTGELFF
>few|TRBV6-2/TRBV6-3|NA|TRBJ2-1
TGTGCCAGCAGAATACTAGATTCGCTATACAATGAGCAGTTCTTC
CASRILDSLYNEQFF
>few|TRBV5-1|TRBD1|TRBJ1-2
TGCGCCAGCAGCAGGGGGGGACAGGGCGCCCCTGTAAGTGGCTACACCTTC
CASSRGGQGAPVSGYTF
>few|TRBV27|NA|TRBJ2-4
TGTGCCAGCAGTACAACTTTAGCCAAAAACATTCAGTACTTC
CASSTTLAKNIQYF
>NA|TRBV12-3/TRBV12-4|NA|TRBJ1-1
TGTGCCAGCAGTTCGGGGCGGAACACTGAAGCTTTCTTT
CASSSGRNTEAFF
>NA|TRBV6-2/TRBV6-3|TRBD2|TRBJ2-1
TGTGCCAGCAGCTTCGGGACTAGCGTACCGAACGAGCAGTTCTTC
CASSFGTSVPNEQFF
>many|TRBV7-2|TRBD1|TRBJ1-2
TGTGCCAGCAGCGAACAGGGGGCGAACTATGGCTACACCTTC
CASSEQGANYGYTF
>few|TRBV5-1|NA|TRBJ2-7
TGCGCCAGCAGCCCGGGACGAGGGGGCTACGAGCAGTACTTC
CASSPGRGGYEQYF
>NA|TRBV29-1|NA|TRBJ2-5
TGCAGCGTTGTTCCCCGGCAGGTCGCGGCCCAGTACTTC
CSVVPRQVAAQYF
>few|TRBV5-1|NA|TRBJ2-7
TGCGCCACCAGAAGGCTGACAGACTCCTACGAGCAGTACTTC
CATRRLTDSYEQYF
>many|TRBV10-3|NA|TRBJ2-4
TGTGCCATCAGTGAGTCGGGGGACGGTCAGTACTTC
CAISESGDGQYF
>NA|TRBV12-3/TRBV12-4|TRBD2|TRBJ2-5
TGTGCCAGCAGTCGGGAGCGGGATTGGTCAGAGACCCAGTACTTC
CASSRERDWSETQYF
>many|TRBV29-1|NA|TRBJ1-3
TGCAGCGTCCCCCTTGGGGAGGGAAACACCATATATTTT
CSVPLGEGNTIYF
>few|TRBV12-3/TRBV12-4|TRBD1|TRBJ2-7
TGTGCCAGCCTCGCAGTGGGACAGGGGCTCTACGAGCAGTACTTC
CASLAVGQGLYEQYF
>few|TRBV19|TRBD2|TRBJ2-3
TGTGCCAGTAGTATGTGGGGGGGAAGAAGTTCCGTCGGGGATACGCAGTATTTT
CASSMWGGRSSVGDTQYF
>many|TRBV10-3|NA|TRBJ2-1
TGTGCCATCAGTCCCTTCGCGGGGTACAATGAGCAGTTCTTC
CAISPFAGYNEQFF
>NA|TRBV7-9|NA|TRBJ2-3
TGTGCCAGCAGCCCGTCGACCGTTCTCACAGACACGCAGTATTTT
CASSPSTVLTDTQYF
>NA|TRBV6-2/TRBV6-3|NA|TRBJ2-7
TGTGCCAGCAGTTACGCTTACTCCTACGAGCAGTACTTC
CASSYAYSYEQYF
>NA|TRBV24-1|TRBD1|TRBJ2-2
TGTGCCACCAGTGATTCACAGGGGGCAGGCACCGGGGAGCTGTTTTTT
CATSDSQGAGTGELFF
>many|TRBV10-3|TRBD2|TRBJ2-7
TGTGCCATCAGTGGGGAGGGCGCCTACGAGCAGTACTTC
CAISGEGAYEQYF
>NA|TRBV7-2|TRBD1|TRBJ1-1
TGTGCCAGCAGCTTAGTGGGGACAGTCTCCAGCACTGAAGCTTTCTTT
CASSLVGTVSSTEAFF
>many|TRBV5-1|NA|TRBJ2-5
TGCGCCAGCAGCACTAAGCAGGGTGAGGAGACCCAGTACTTC
CASSTKQGEETQYF
>many|TRBV10-2|TRBD2|TRBJ2-1
TGCGCCAGCAGTGAGAACGCGGGAGACGGTATGGATGAGCAGTTCTTC
CASSENAGDGMDEQFF
>few|TRBV20-1|TRBD1|TRBJ2-5
TGCAGTGCTAGGGAAGGACAGGGTAGAGAGACCCAGTACTTC
CSAREGQGRETQYF